The present T cell receptor (beta chain) was sequenced within a study of T cell responses to AZD1222 COVID-19 vaccine. Broader study findings: Unmutated regions of variants are reportedly targeted by nearly half of spike-specific TCRs. No day 14 peak samples; only post-peak repertoires were characterized.

Regarding this clone: The antigen is undetermined.

CDR1 is SGHTA and CDR2 is FQGNSA in the germline V gene. The CDR3 totals 13 residues. V shed 5 bases, J shed 6 bases, and the junction held 5 bases outside the gene matches. The repertoire was sequenced with immunoSEQ multiplex PCR; TCRdb's copy has only in-frame clones and lacks some. Altogether more than 150,000 clones are present, more than 75% being singletons, with the ten largest covering 2.5% to 3%. This receptor was taken from an adult in good health. The genes are TRBV7-2 and TRBJ2-3, with TRBD2 matching 7 bases. The source was peripheral blood, collected on day 0 of MenACWY control vaccination. The chain's CDR3 is CASSPGGWDTQYF. The CDR3 nucleotides are TGTGCCAGCAGCCCGGGGGGTTGGGATACGCAGTATTTT.